This TCR beta chain is from a study of blood T cell repertoires in COVID-19. About the research overall: Samples came from the United States, Italy and Spain, spanning acute and convalescent COVID-19. In each case, the material was cDNA or gDNA derived from T cells, B-cell-depleted T cells, or PBMCs.

Under the authors' procedure: Amplification from reference gene primers served as the basis for estimated nucleated cell counts. The method was immunoSEQ multiplex PCR; TCRdb's version includes in-frame clones alone and lacks a portion of them. The DNA was the basis for D and trimming; V, J and clone size are from that table. Of some 97,000 clones detected, approximately 90% appear once; the ten largest clones hold 2% to 2.5%. The V gene's germline CDR1 is MDHEN and CDR2 SYDVKM. The CDR3 loop spans 12 amino acids. V was trimmed by 6 bases and J by 7 bases, leaving 10 bases between them. The table lists this clone with a few counts.

Input material: peripheral blood. The TCR comes from a man aged 45 to 65 with active COVID-19. This chain links TRBV28 with TRBJ1-5; a possible D gene is TRBD1 (5 bases). The CDR3 sequence is CASRQGLQPQHF. In nucleotides, the CDR3 is TGTGCCAGCAGGCAGGGTTTACAGCCCCAGCATTTT.